What follows describes a single T cell receptor beta chain. The data originate from a study of technical replicates of blood from a few donors. Sequenced by immunoSEQ multiplex PCR; TCRdb stores in-frame clones only, minus some. The sample has some 94,000 clones; about 96% are singletons. The germline V gene encodes CDR1 SGHTA and CDR2 FQGNSA. This CDR3 is 15 amino acids long. Deletions cut 1 base from V and 5 bases from J, with 11 bases between. Sequencing was done on a sample of T cells isolated from PBMCs. This chain uses TRBV7-2 with TRBJ1-4; maybe TRBD1 (5 bases). The source is a human donor in good health. CDR3 coding DNA: TGTGCCAGCAGCTTAGTAGGGCGGACAAATGAAAAACTGTTTTTT. Protein product: CASSLVGRTNEKLFF.